This TCR beta chain stems from a study of T cell responses to AZD1222 COVID-19 vaccine. General study results and limits: Seropositive AZD1222 recipients at baseline numbered only five or six. Donor demographics were predominantly white British with a female majority; clonal diversity may be underestimated.

Concerning this clone: Its antigen is not identified.

This table comes from immunoSEQ multiplex PCR, and its TCRdb copy is limited to in-frame clones, with some not included. The sample shows 70,000 to 95,000 clones, about 89% of them seen only once. The CDR3 has 15 residues. The junction had 6 bases not matched to a gene; V was cut back by 4 bases and J by 4 bases. Germline V lookup: CDR1 MNHEY, CDR2 SVGAGI. Sequenced here: peripheral blood, sampled 28 days after the second AZD1222 dose. The rearrangement joins TRBV6-5 to TRBJ1-1; 10 bases agree with TRBD1. This receptor was obtained from an adult who received the AZD1222 COVID-19 vaccine. As DNA, the CDR3 is TGTGCCAGCAGTTCGGCCGGGACAGGGGTCACTGAAGCTTTCTTT. Encoded protein: CASSSAGTGVTEAFF.